This TCR beta chain was recorded in a study of T-cell reconstitution after alpha-beta-depleted transplantation in children. Study results and limitations: When one year had passed after transplant, most T-cell counts and diversity came from newly produced T cells.

As concerns this clonotype: Antigen specificity is unknown.

Library preparation (for TCRbeta) was performed with unique molecular identifiers. TCRdb reanalysed the PCR reads using MiXCR and keeps one entry per CDR3 protein. Of 700,000 to 950,000 distinct CDR3 sequences detected, roughly 16% appear once; the ten largest clones hold approximately 4.5%. This CDR3 comprises 19 residues. Trimming cost V 1 base and J 13 bases, with 32 bases left between them. Germline assignment: CDR1 DFQATT and CDR2 SNEGSKA (reference sequence). The source material was PBMCs, mostly from graft donor cells, sampled 360 days after TCRalphabeta/CD19-depleted stem cell transplant. The chain is built from TRBV20-1 and TRBJ1-6, with D possibly being TRBD1 (5 bases). The receptor comes from a male patient younger than 18 who had a stem cell transplant for acute lymphoblastic leukemia, so the T cells may come from the graft donor. DNA for the CDR3: TGCAGTGCTAGAGTGTCGATTTTAAGGGGCCCCTCCTCTGGCGATCCCCTCCACTTT. It translates to CSARVSILRGPSSGDPLHF.